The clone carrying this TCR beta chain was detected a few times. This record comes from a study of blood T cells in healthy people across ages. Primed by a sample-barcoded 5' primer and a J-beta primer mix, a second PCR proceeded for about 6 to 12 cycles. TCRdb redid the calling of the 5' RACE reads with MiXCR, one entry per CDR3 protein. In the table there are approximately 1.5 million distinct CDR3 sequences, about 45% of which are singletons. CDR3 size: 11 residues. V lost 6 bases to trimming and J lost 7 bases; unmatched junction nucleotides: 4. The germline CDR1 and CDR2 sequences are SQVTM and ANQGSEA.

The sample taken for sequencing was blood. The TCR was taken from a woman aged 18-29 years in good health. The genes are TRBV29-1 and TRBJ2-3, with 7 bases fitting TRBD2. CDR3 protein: CSVELAHTQYF. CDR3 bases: TGCAGCGTAGAACTAGCGCATACGCAGTATTTT.